These T cell receptor beta chains were read from a single sample in a study of cytomegalovirus exposure and HLA in healthy donors. Here immunoSEQ multiplex PCR was the method, and the copy in TCRdb shows in-frame clones only, minus some. The sample includes about 99,000 clones, approximately 66% of them seen just once. Source material: PBMCs. The receptors shown here come from a woman between 45 and 65 years old in good health and CMV-seronegative. The CDR3 runs from the conserved cysteine through the conserved F or W. D genes are given only for firm matches. Clone size is not always given. Where it is, it says once, few, many or a class for expanded clones.

CDR3nt: TGTGCCAGCAGTGCCCTCGGACTAGCGGGGGGGGACAATGAGCAGTTCTTC
CDR3aa: CASSALGLAGGDNEQFF
len: 17
v_gene: TRBV6-1
abundance: .
d_gene: TRBD2
j_gene: TRBJ2-1

CDR3nt: TGTGCCAGCAGCCCAGGACTAGCTGGGGAGCAGTACTTC
CDR3aa: CASSPGLAGEQYF
len: 13
v_gene: TRBV7-3
abundance: .
d_gene: TRBD2
j_gene: TRBJ2-5

CDR3nt: TGTGCCAGTAGTATCGACCGGGGTTCGGGTCAGCCCCAGCATTTT
CDR3aa: CASSIDRGSGQPQHF
len: 15
v_gene: TRBV19
abundance: .
d_gene: .
j_gene: TRBJ1-5

CDR3nt: TGTGCCAGCAGTTCACAGACAGTCTGGAACACTGAAGCTTTCTTT
CDR3aa: CASSSQTVWNTEAFF
len: 15
v_gene: TRBV6-5
abundance: .
d_gene: .
j_gene: TRBJ1-1

CDR3nt: TGTGCCAGCAGCTTTGGGACTGGGTGGAACCAGTACTTC
CDR3aa: CASSFGTGWNQYF
len: 13
v_gene: TRBV27
abundance: .
d_gene: .
j_gene: TRBJ2-5

CDR3nt: TGTGCCAGCAGTTTATCAGACAGGGAAGGGGGTACGCAGTATTTT
CDR3aa: CASSLSDREGGTQYF
len: 15
v_gene: TRBV28
abundance: .
d_gene: TRBD1
j_gene: TRBJ2-3

CDR3nt: TGCAGCGTCCCGGGGACTACGCAAGAGACCCAGTACTTC
CDR3aa: CSVPGTTQETQYF
len: 13
v_gene: TRBV29-1
abundance: .
d_gene: TRBD2
j_gene: TRBJ2-5

CDR3nt: TGTGCCAGTAGCATACTTCCGGCAGGGCGGGAGACCCAGTACTTC
CDR3aa: CASSILPAGRETQYF
len: 15
v_gene: TRBV19
abundance: .
d_gene: .
j_gene: TRBJ2-5

CDR3nt: TGTGCCAGCAGCCGGGACAGAAAGCAAGAGACCCAGTACTTC
CDR3aa: CASSRDRKQETQYF
len: 14
v_gene: TRBV11-2
abundance: .
d_gene: TRBD1
j_gene: TRBJ2-5

CDR3nt: TGTGCCAGCAGCTGGGGGACAATTGGTGAAGCTTTCTTT
CDR3aa: CASSWGTIGEAFF
len: 13
v_gene: TRBV11-2
abundance: few
d_gene: .
j_gene: TRBJ1-1

CDR3nt: TGTGCCAGCAGTTCTGGACAGGGTGGAAAACTGTTTTTT
CDR3aa: CASSSGQGGKLFF
len: 13
v_gene: TRBV6-5
abundance: .
d_gene: TRBD1
j_gene: TRBJ1-4

CDR3nt: TGCGCCAGCAGCTCCCACCAGGGACAGCCGTTTCAAGAGACCCAGTACTTC
CDR3aa: CASSSHQGQPFQETQYF
len: 17
v_gene: TRBV5-1
abundance: .
d_gene: TRBD1
j_gene: TRBJ2-5

CDR3nt: TGCGCCAGCAGCTTGGTAGCGGGGCCGGATTCACCCCTCCACTTT
CDR3aa: CASSLVAGPDSPLHF
len: 15
v_gene: TRBV5-1
abundance: .
d_gene: .
j_gene: TRBJ1-6

CDR3nt: TGTGCCAGCAGCTTAGAAGCGGGGGGGCTAAATGAGCAGTTCTTC
CDR3aa: CASSLEAGGLNEQFF
len: 15
v_gene: TRBV7-9
abundance: .
d_gene: TRBD2
j_gene: TRBJ2-1

CDR3nt: TGTGCCAGTAGCTCTAACCCCTCCAGGGGGCTAAAAGAGACCCAGTACTTC
CDR3aa: CASSSNPSRGLKETQYF
len: 17
v_gene: TRBV19
abundance: few
d_gene: TRBD1
j_gene: TRBJ2-5

CDR3nt: TGTGCCAGCAAAAGAGCGGGAGGGGTGGACGGGGAGCTGTTTTTT
CDR3aa: CASKRAGGVDGELFF
len: 15
v_gene: TRBV11-1
abundance: .
d_gene: TRBD2
j_gene: TRBJ2-2

CDR3nt: TGTGCCAGCAGCTCGGGTTTATCTGAGCAGTTCTTC
CDR3aa: CASSSGLSEQFF
len: 12
v_gene: TRBV7-9
abundance: .
d_gene: .
j_gene: TRBJ2-1

CDR3nt: TGTGCCAGCTCATGGAGACAGACCAATCAGCCCCAGCATTTT
CDR3aa: CASSWRQTNQPQHF
len: 14
v_gene: TRBV18
abundance: .
d_gene: .
j_gene: TRBJ1-5

CDR3nt: TGTGCCATCAGAAGTCAGGATACCTACGAGCAGTACTTC
CDR3aa: CAIRSQDTYEQYF
len: 13
v_gene: TRBV10-3
abundance: .
d_gene: .
j_gene: TRBJ2-7

CDR3nt: TGTGCCACCAGCAGAGATCTGGCAGGGGTGGGTTCACCCCTCCACTTT
CDR3aa: CATSRDLAGVGSPLHF
len: 16
v_gene: TRBV15
abundance: .
d_gene: .
j_gene: TRBJ1-6

CDR3nt: TGTGCCAGCAGCTTGGCGGGGACAGGGGCGAACACTGAAGCTTTCTTT
CDR3aa: CASSLAGTGANTEAFF
len: 16
v_gene: TRBV5-6
abundance: .
d_gene: TRBD1
j_gene: TRBJ1-1

CDR3nt: TGTGCCTGGAAGGAGGTATATTCACCCCTCCACTTT
CDR3aa: CAWKEVYSPLHF
len: 12
v_gene: TRBV30
abundance: .
d_gene: .
j_gene: TRBJ1-6

CDR3nt: TGTGCCAGCAGTTGGGAGTCGGAGTATGAGCAGTTCTTC
CDR3aa: CASSWESEYEQFF
len: 13
v_gene: TRBV6-5
abundance: .
d_gene: .
j_gene: TRBJ2-1

CDR3nt: TGTGCCAGCAGCTTTGAAGGACTACCCCGTAACGAGCAGTACTTC
CDR3aa: CASSFEGLPRNEQYF
len: 15
v_gene: TRBV7-9
abundance: .
d_gene: .
j_gene: TRBJ2-7

CDR3nt: TGTGCCAGCAGCGCACAAGGGAGCTCTGGAAACACCATATATTTT
CDR3aa: CASSAQGSSGNTIYF
len: 15
v_gene: TRBV7-2
abundance: few
d_gene: .
j_gene: TRBJ1-3

CDR3nt: TGTGCCAGCAGCCTGGACAGACCCGAAAAACTGTTTTTT
CDR3aa: CASSLDRPEKLFF
len: 13
v_gene: TRBV7-9
abundance: .
d_gene: .
j_gene: TRBJ1-4

CDR3nt: TGTGCCAGCAGTCCCTGGGGACAGGGGGAACTACGCTCCTACAATGAGCAGTTCTTC
CDR3aa: CASSPWGQGELRSYNEQFF
len: 19
v_gene: TRBV7-8
abundance: .
d_gene: TRBD1
j_gene: TRBJ2-1

CDR3nt: TGTGCCGGCGGACAGGAGGCAGGGAACACCATATATTTT
CDR3aa: CAGGQEAGNTIYF
len: 13
v_gene: TRBV2
abundance: .
d_gene: TRBD1
j_gene: TRBJ1-3

CDR3nt: TGTGCCAGCACCGCGACAGGGGAAGATCAGCCCCAGCATTTT
CDR3aa: CASTATGEDQPQHF
len: 14
v_gene: TRBV6-6
abundance: .
d_gene: TRBD1
j_gene: TRBJ1-5

CDR3nt: TGCGCCAGCAGCACGGGACAGGGAACATACGCAACTAATGAAAAACTGTTTTTT
CDR3aa: CASSTGQGTYATNEKLFF
len: 18
v_gene: TRBV5-1
abundance: .
d_gene: TRBD1
j_gene: TRBJ1-4

CDR3nt: TGCGCCAGCAGCTTCGGTCCGACAGGGCGCACAGATACGCAGTATTTT
CDR3aa: CASSFGPTGRTDTQYF
len: 16
v_gene: TRBV5-1
abundance: .
d_gene: TRBD1
j_gene: TRBJ2-3

CDR3nt: TGTGCCAGCAGTCACCGGGGGGGGGCAGATGGCTACACCTTC
CDR3aa: CASSHRGGADGYTF
len: 14
v_gene: TRBV27
abundance: .
d_gene: .
j_gene: TRBJ1-2

CDR3nt: TGTGCCAGCAGCTTAGGGACAATTGGCGGCTACGAGCAGTACTTC
CDR3aa: CASSLGTIGGYEQYF
len: 15
v_gene: TRBV7-2
abundance: .
d_gene: .
j_gene: TRBJ2-7

CDR3nt: TGCGCCAGCAGTGGGCGGGGACAGCAAGAAGAGACCCAGTACTTC
CDR3aa: CASSGRGQQEETQYF
len: 15
v_gene: TRBV10-2
abundance: .
d_gene: .
j_gene: TRBJ2-5

CDR3nt: TGTGCCAGCAGCTTACGGGACAATCAGCCCCAGCATTTT
CDR3aa: CASSLRDNQPQHF
len: 13
v_gene: TRBV13
abundance: few
d_gene: .
j_gene: TRBJ1-5

CDR3nt: TGTGCCAGCAGCTTAATTGGCGGAGTCGCGGGGGAGCAGTACTTC
CDR3aa: CASSLIGGVAGEQYF
len: 15
v_gene: TRBV11-2
abundance: .
d_gene: .
j_gene: TRBJ2-7

CDR3nt: TGTGCCAGCAGATCGAGTGACAGCTACGAGCAGTACTTC
CDR3aa: CASRSSDSYEQYF
len: 13
v_gene: TRBV9
abundance: .
d_gene: .
j_gene: TRBJ2-7

CDR3nt: TGCGCCAGCAGCTTGGAAACGGGGTCTAGCGGGGGGTTCACAGATACGCAGTATTTT
CDR3aa: CASSLETGSSGGFTDTQYF
len: 19
v_gene: TRBV5-1
abundance: .
d_gene: TRBD2
j_gene: TRBJ2-3

CDR3nt: TGCAGCGTTGCTAATTCGGTACTCTACGAGCAGTACTTC
CDR3aa: CSVANSVLYEQYF
len: 13
v_gene: TRBV29-1
abundance: .
d_gene: .
j_gene: TRBJ2-7

CDR3nt: TGTGCCAGTAGTACACGACAGGGAACCCCTTTCAACACTGAAGCTTTCTTT
CDR3aa: CASSTRQGTPFNTEAFF
len: 17
v_gene: TRBV19
abundance: .
d_gene: TRBD1
j_gene: TRBJ1-1

CDR3nt: TGTGCCAGCAGTGACAGGGACTACAATGAGCAGTTCTTC
CDR3aa: CASSDRDYNEQFF
len: 13
v_gene: TRBV6-1
abundance: few
d_gene: .
j_gene: TRBJ2-1

CDR3nt: TGTGCCATCCGGGGTAGTGATGAAAAACTGTTTTTT
CDR3aa: CAIRGSDEKLFF
len: 12
v_gene: TRBV10-3
abundance: .
d_gene: .
j_gene: TRBJ1-4

CDR3nt: TGTGCCAGCAGTGAAGCTAGGACTAACAATGAGCAGTTCTTC
CDR3aa: CASSEARTNNEQFF
len: 14
v_gene: TRBV6-1
abundance: .
d_gene: .
j_gene: TRBJ2-1

CDR3nt: TGTGCCTGGACCAAAACAGACGCCTATGGCTACACCTTC
CDR3aa: CAWTKTDAYGYTF
len: 13
v_gene: TRBV30
abundance: .
d_gene: .
j_gene: TRBJ1-2

CDR3nt: TGCGCCAGCAAGGCGGGGGGGAACACCGGGGAGCTGTTTTTT
CDR3aa: CASKAGGNTGELFF
len: 14
v_gene: TRBV5-1
abundance: .
d_gene: TRBD2
j_gene: TRBJ2-2

CDR3nt: TGCGCCAGCAGCTTTGGGGGGGGCGGCACAGATACGCAGTATTTT
CDR3aa: CASSFGGGGTDTQYF
len: 15
v_gene: TRBV5-1
abundance: .
d_gene: .
j_gene: TRBJ2-3

CDR3nt: TGTGCCAGCAGTAATGGACAGTCACAAGAGACCCAGTACTTC
CDR3aa: CASSNGQSQETQYF
len: 14
v_gene: TRBV28
abundance: .
d_gene: .
j_gene: TRBJ2-5

CDR3nt: TGTGCCAGCAGGGGCATATCATCTGGGGCCAACGTCCTGACTTTC
CDR3aa: CASRGISSGANVLTF
len: 15
v_gene: TRBV28
abundance: .
d_gene: .
j_gene: TRBJ2-6

CDR3nt: TGTGCCAGCAGTTTACTTGAAATGATACAGGGAACAGATACGCAGTATTTT
CDR3aa: CASSLLEMIQGTDTQYF
len: 17
v_gene: TRBV28
abundance: .
d_gene: .
j_gene: TRBJ2-3

CDR3nt: TGTGCCTGGACGACAGGGGGCACAGATACGCAGTATTTT
CDR3aa: CAWTTGGTDTQYF
len: 13
v_gene: TRBV30
abundance: .
d_gene: TRBD1
j_gene: TRBJ2-3

CDR3nt: TGTGCCAGTTCTACAACTAATGAAAAACTGTTTTTT
CDR3aa: CASSTTNEKLFF
len: 12
v_gene: TRBV7-8
abundance: .
d_gene: .
j_gene: TRBJ1-4

CDR3nt: TGTGCCACCCGGCTAACAGCAAGAGGAAACACCATATATTTT
CDR3aa: CATRLTARGNTIYF
len: 14
v_gene: TRBV15
abundance: .
d_gene: .
j_gene: TRBJ1-3

CDR3nt: TGTGCCAGTCGGGATTCCAGAGGTAATTCACCCCTCCACTTT
CDR3aa: CASRDSRGNSPLHF
len: 14
v_gene: TRBV27
abundance: .
d_gene: .
j_gene: TRBJ1-6

CDR3nt: TGCAGCGTACTCGGACAGATGGGACAGCCCCAGCATTTT
CDR3aa: CSVLGQMGQPQHF
len: 13
v_gene: TRBV29-1
abundance: .
d_gene: .
j_gene: TRBJ1-5

CDR3nt: TGTGCCAGCAGTTTCCCCGGGGCTAGCGGGATAGAGACCCAGTACTTC
CDR3aa: CASSFPGASGIETQYF
len: 16
v_gene: TRBV5-4
abundance: few
d_gene: TRBD2
j_gene: TRBJ2-5

CDR3nt: TGTGCCATCAGTTCCCAGGGGGGTGGAGAAAAACTGTTTTTT
CDR3aa: CAISSQGGGEKLFF
len: 14
v_gene: TRBV10-3
abundance: .
d_gene: TRBD1
j_gene: TRBJ1-4

CDR3nt: TGCGCCAGCAGCACAGACAGGGGCATGAACACTGAAGCTTTCTTT
CDR3aa: CASSTDRGMNTEAFF
len: 15
v_gene: TRBV5-1
abundance: .
d_gene: TRBD1
j_gene: TRBJ1-1

CDR3nt: TGCGCCACCAGGGTGGGGCTAAACACCGGGGAGCTGTTTTTT
CDR3aa: CATRVGLNTGELFF
len: 14
v_gene: TRBV5-1
abundance: .
d_gene: .
j_gene: TRBJ2-2

CDR3nt: TGTGCCACCGATAGCGGGGTCTCCTACAATGAGCAGTTCTTC
CDR3aa: CATDSGVSYNEQFF
len: 14
v_gene: TRBV7-2
abundance: .
d_gene: TRBD2
j_gene: TRBJ2-1